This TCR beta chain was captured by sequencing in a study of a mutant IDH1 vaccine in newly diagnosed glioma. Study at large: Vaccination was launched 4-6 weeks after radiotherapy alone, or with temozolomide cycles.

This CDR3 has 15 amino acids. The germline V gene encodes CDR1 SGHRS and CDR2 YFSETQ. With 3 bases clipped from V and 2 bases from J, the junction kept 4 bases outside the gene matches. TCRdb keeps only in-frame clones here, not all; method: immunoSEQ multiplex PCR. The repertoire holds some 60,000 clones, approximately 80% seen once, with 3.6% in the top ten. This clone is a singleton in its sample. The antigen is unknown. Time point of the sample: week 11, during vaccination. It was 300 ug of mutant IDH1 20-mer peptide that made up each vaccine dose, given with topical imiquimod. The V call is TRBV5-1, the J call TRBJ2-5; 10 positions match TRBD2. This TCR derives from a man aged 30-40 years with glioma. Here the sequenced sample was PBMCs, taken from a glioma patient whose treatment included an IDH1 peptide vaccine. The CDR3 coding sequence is TGCGCCAGCAGCTCCCGGACTAGCGGTCAAGAGACCCAGTACTTC. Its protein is CASSSRTSGQETQYF.